This entry concerns a single TCR beta chain. Its antigen is still unknown. No per-base quality is available; no much larger clone lies one base away. The data were obtained in a study of blood T cell repertoires in COVID-19 (dated by TCRdb to the early 2020s). Turning to the overall study: The collaborator samples originated in the United States, Italy and Spain and spanned the acute and convalescent phases of COVID-19. The material from the prospective study consisted of cDNA or gDNA derived from T cells, B-cell-depleted T cells, or PBMCs. The dataset comprised deeply sampled blood TCRbeta repertoires from subjects exposed to, actively infected with, or recovered from COVID-19. A freely available public database, intended as a resource for researchers studying the immune response to SARS-CoV-2, is where the repertoires were released. The samples were drawn from two sources: the first 160 participants of the ongoing ImmuneRACE study, and about 1,300 subjects contributed by 6 global collaborators. Sample metadata almost always included a de-identified subject ID, COVID-19 status, age in years and sex. Where available, HLA class I and class II types were taken from metadata supplied by the sample provider and were not determined by assay-based typing.

TCRbeta CDR3 regions were amplified from genomic DNA using the immunoSEQ Assay, a bias-controlled multiplex PCR. Processing in the source paper ran as follows. The number of nucleated cells in each sample was estimated by amplification of reference gene primers within the assay. Sequence reads were collapsed and filtered to measure the absolute abundance of every unique TCRbeta CDR3 rearrangement. Productive Simpson clonality was computed per sample as the square root of Simpson's diversity index over productive rearrangements. TCRdb retrieved this table from immuneACCESS and kept in-frame rearrangements only. Not all clones are present; in checked studies, unresolved V genes account for under half, and no reason is known for the remainder. The DNA gave D and trimming, while V, J and clone size come from that table. The sample yields about 180,000 clones; about 72% were counted once. 17% of the sample is held by the ten biggest clonotypes.

At the junction V is shortened by 0 bases and J by 8 bases, with 17 bases in between. CDR3 length: 16 amino acids, cysteine to phenylalanine. Kept here is only the CDR3 DNA, which spans 48 bases and is read in frame from base 1. Reading the germline V gene gives CDR1 LGHNA and CDR2 YNFKEQ. In the prospective study, participants were about 18 to 90 years old, resided in fewer than 25 geographic areas of the United States, and were enrolled through a virtual design. Cohort assignment in the prospective study relied on participant-reported clinical history from a screening survey and a study questionnaire. Recovered participants in ImmuneRACE Cohort 3 were defined as having two consecutive negative NP/OP PCR tests, clearance from a healthcare professional, or resolution of symptoms. Each participant in the prospective study had whole blood, serum and a nasopharyngeal or oropharyngeal swab collected by mobile phlebotomists. Participants in the prospective study had the option to provide additional blood draws and questionnaires over an approximately 2-month period. Before DNA extraction, blood samples from the prospective study were shipped at room temperature or frozen.

Beyond this particular receptor, the publication reports: How much clinical and demographic metadata was included differed by source and by participant, and the metadata was provided uncurated.

Recombination linked TRBV4-2 to TRBJ2-4, and perhaps TRBD2 as D gene, on 5 matching bases. Sequencing was done on a sample of PBMCs or T cells enriched from blood (not recorded which). This TCR was recovered from a woman between 50 and 59 years old who had recovered from COVID-19. The CDR3 region: CASSQDFGLLVDIQYF. Read as DNA, the sequence is TGTGCCAGCAGCCAAGATTTCGGACTCCTCGTGGACATTCAGTACTTC.